The text below deals with one T cell receptor (beta chain). Its antigen specificity is not known. Base-call qualities are not available, and no considerably larger clone is one nucleotide away. The sample originates from a study of shared clonotypes between healthy human individuals (dated by TCRdb to the early 2020s). Some background on the complete study: The cohort included three men and a couple of women between 18 and 49 years of age. Between about 0.9 and 10 billion PBMCs per donor were obtained by leukapheresis. To increase sequencing depth and limit assay-specific biases, TCR repertoire library preparation and sequencing were carried out by different laboratories using diverse techniques. For each donor, CD4 naive and CD4 memory were each given three plates, CD8 naive was given two plates, and CD8 memory was given one plate. To estimate repertoire size and how much clonotypes are shared between individuals, the study performed deep sequencing of blood TCR repertoires from about 5 healthy adults.

Donors were healthy HIV-negative adults with no recently reported acute infections or vaccinations. All donors were Caucasian adults living in Nashville, Tennessee, USA. CD4+ T cells were enriched by magnetic negative selection; naive cells were then positively selected on CD45RA, and the negative fraction formed the memory subset. Blood was collected by leukapheresis, and PBMCs were isolated by Ficoll-Histopaque density gradient centrifugation and then cryopreserved in liquid nitrogen vapor phase. Analytical flow cytometry was used to check the purity and quantity of every magnetically sorted T cell population. Genomic DNA was isolated from every sorted fraction and measured by UV absorbance on a Nanodrop 2000c. Using the deep immunoSEQ assay, TCR CDR3 regions were amplified from genomic DNA by multiplex PCR. Genomic DNA extracted from each cell subset was distributed evenly over all wells of several immunoSEQ 96-well plates, and each plate served as one replicate. For sorted subsets, each replicate PCR was loaded with roughly 200 ng genomic DNA, equivalent to about 33,000 T cell genomes. Purified libraries were quantified with a Qubit 3.0 fluorometer, sized on a Bioanalyzer 2100, and re-quantified with the KAPA Library Quantification kit. Every immunoSEQ 96-well plate was sequenced on a separate single-read 150-cycle Illumina NextSeq 550 flow cell. As for how the authors treated the data: Because the immunoSEQ output held only junctional sequences and lacked quality scores, the filtering could not match the filtering applied to full-length reads. Sequences were annotated with PyIR, a Python wrapper for IgBLAST v1.9, and V/J genes and CDR3 were assigned using IMGT germline references. Reads were removed for weak V/J assignments (E-value above 1e-6), missing CDR3, stop codons, out-of-frame junctions, or ambiguous translated residues. A V3J clonotype was defined by an identical inferred V gene, J gene, and CDR3 amino acid sequence. Percentage overlap between repertoires was calculated by dividing the number of shared unique clonotypes by the size of the smaller repertoire. Repertoire richness was assessed with RTK rarefaction, the Chao1 estimator, and Recon v2.1 estimates of unobserved clonotypes. For all TCRbeta clonotypes obtained by the gDNA method from a few donors, generation probabilities were computed with OLGA. Drawn from immuneACCESS, this table holds only the in-frame rearrangements with V and J called that TCRdb kept. Clones are partly lost; checked studies trace under half to an unresolved V gene and leave the rest unexplained. V, J and clone size reflect that table, while D and trimming were determined from the DNA. The sample table holds over a million clones, of which roughly 96% were seen once. Approximately 1.2% of the sample is taken by the ten largest.

What the research found in general, with its limitations: Pairwise subsampling led to the expectation that sequencing depth would affect the degree of clonotype sharing among donors. The genetic and exposure-history diversity represented was limited by the small number of donors. Across a handful of donors, roughly 5% of naive CD4, approximately 3.6% of naive CD8, around 2.1% of memory CD4, and around 0.4% of memory CD8 clonotypes were shared. Sampling was restricted to blood, and TCR repertoires in tissues likely differ from the TCR repertoires found in blood. Clonotypes shared by all four sorted-subset donors showed higher generation probabilities than non-shared clonotypes. Naive subsets generally had larger estimated clonotype richness than memory subsets did. Incomplete sequencing was indicated by rarefaction of sorted-subset datasets, despite the large sequencing depth.

The CDR3, from cysteine to phenylalanine, totals 14 residues. CDR3 DNA is the only sequence kept; it has 42 bases, read in frame from the first base. Clipping removes 3 bases from V and 5 bases from J, with 2 as the unmatched junction base count. CDR1 and CDR2, per the germline V gene, are SGHNT and YENEEA. The sequence was obtained from a man younger than 40 in good health. Sequenced: naive CD4+ T cells sorted from blood. This specimen's cell subset or site label, interpreted: CD45RA+ positively selected. This sequence uses TRBV11-3 and TRBJ2-2; 8 bases in the junction line up with TRBD1. The sequenced DNA: TGTGCCAGCAGCTTCAGGGGGCGGACCGGGGAGCTGTTTTTT. The encoded protein is CASSFRGRTGELFF.